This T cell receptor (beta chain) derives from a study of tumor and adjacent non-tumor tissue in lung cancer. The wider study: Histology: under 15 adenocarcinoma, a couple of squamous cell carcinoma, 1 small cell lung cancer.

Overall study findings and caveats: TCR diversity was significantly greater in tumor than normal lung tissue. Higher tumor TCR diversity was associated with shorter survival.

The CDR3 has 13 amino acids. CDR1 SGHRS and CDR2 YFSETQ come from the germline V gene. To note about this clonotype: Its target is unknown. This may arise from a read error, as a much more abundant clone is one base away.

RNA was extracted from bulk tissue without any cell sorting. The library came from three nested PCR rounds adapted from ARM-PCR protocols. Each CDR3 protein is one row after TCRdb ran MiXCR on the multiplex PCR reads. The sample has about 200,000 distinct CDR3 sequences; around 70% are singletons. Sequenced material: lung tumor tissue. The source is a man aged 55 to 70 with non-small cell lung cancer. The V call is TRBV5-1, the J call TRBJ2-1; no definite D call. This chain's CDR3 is CSSIGPGFNEQFF. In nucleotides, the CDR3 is TGCTCCAGCATAGGTCCCGGATTCAATGAGCAGTTCTTC.